Following are 7 T cell receptor beta chains from one sample sequenced in a study of identifying expanded T cells in peripheral blood. Generated by immunoSEQ multiplex PCR, the TCRdb table keeps only in-frame clones and is missing some. The sample carries 100,000 or so clones, around 89% recorded once. The sequenced sample consisted of blood. The receptors were sampled from a person between 18 and 75 years old in good health.

This clone has a single count. The CDR3 here is CASSPNIYEQYF. The DNA for the CDR3 is TGTGCCAGCAGCCCGAATATTTACGAGCAGTACTTC. This rearrangement joins TRBV7-9 to TRBJ2-7, with unresolved D. Trimming removed 5 bases from V and 4 bases from J, with 9 bases in between. CDR1 and CDR2 (germline): SEHNR, FQNEAQ (reference sequence). This CDR3 spans 12 amino acids.

This chain joins TRBV7-9 and TRBJ2-4; D call uncertain. CDR3 length: 12 amino acids. V was clipped by 4 bases and J by 6 bases, with 7 bases between them. CDR1 and CDR2 from the germline V gene are SEHNR and FQNEAQ (reference sequence). CDR3 region: CASSSYLNIQYF. The CDR3 nucleotides are TGTGCCAGCAGCTCATACCTAAACATTCAGTACTTC. Full variable domain (outside the CDR3, taken from reference TRBV7-9 and TRBJ2-4): DTGVSQNPRHKITKRGQNVTFRCDPISEHNRLYWYRQTLGQGPEFLTYFQNEAQLEKSRLLSDRFSAERPKGSFSTLEIQRTEQGDSAMYLCASSSYLNIQYFGAGTRLSVL.

The chain joins TRBV13 to TRBJ2-7; D gene unclear. Trimming shortened V by 4 bases and J by 2 bases, and 9 bases separated the two germline ends. This CDR3 is built from 13 residues. Looked up from germline, CDR1 is PRHDT and CDR2 is FYEKMQ (reference sequence). The CDR3 loop reads CASSYTRTYEQYF. Here the CDR3 DNA reads TGTGCCAGCAGCTATACTCGAACCTACGAGCAGTACTTC.

This clone was seen once. The gene calls are TRBV27 and TRBJ2-3, with 7 bases aligning to TRBD2. This CDR3 spans 15 amino acids. CDR1 MNHEY and CDR2 SMNVEV come from the germline V gene (reference sequence). Trimming cost V 10 bases and J 0 bases; bases outside gene matches: 10. The CDR3 bases are TGTGCCACCGCGGCCGGACTAGTTAGCACAGATACGCAGTATTTT. Its protein product is CATAAGLVSTDTQYF.

The V gene is TRBV9, the J gene TRBJ2-2, with 7 bases that match TRBD2. With V trimmed by 0 bases and J by 2 bases, 4 bases remained unmatched. CDR1 SGDLS and CDR2 YYNGEE come from the germline V gene. CDR3 length equals 16 residues. As DNA, the CDR3 is TGTGCCAGCAGCGTAGAACTAGCGAGCAACACCGGGGAGCTGTTTTTT. Amino acid sequence: CASSVELASNTGELFF.

The chain is built from TRBV29-1 and TRBJ2-5; tentative D call: TRBD1 (6 bases). The CDR3 extends over 16 amino acids. The V and J ends lost 0 bases and 2 bases respectively, with 16 bases between them. Germline loops: CDR1 SQVTM, CDR2 ANQGSEA. CDR3 coding DNA: TGCAGCGTTGAAGACCTGCAAGGACAGCGACAAGAGACCCAGTACTTC. Amino acids: CSVEDLQGQRQETQYF.

This chain connects TRBV7-9 to TRBJ1-4, with 9 bases identical to TRBD1. Germline trimming cut 3 bases from V and 8 bases from J; bases unmatched to any gene: 10. The CDR3 is 16 amino acids. Germline lookup yields CDR1 SEHNR and CDR2 FQNEAQ (reference sequence). The CDR3 sequence: CASSFWTDRGREKLFF. DNA of the CDR3: TGTGCCAGCAGCTTCTGGACCGACAGGGGGAGAGAAAAACTGTTTTTT.